The 31 T cell receptor beta chains presented below share a single source sample, sequenced in a study of OX40 agonist ivuxolimab in advanced cancers. Repertoires were generated with immunoSEQ multiplex PCR, while TCRdb's copy carries only in-frame clones and drops some. The table has about 110,000 clones, approximately 90% seen once. Source: CD4+ or CD8+ T cells sorted from blood, taken in a trial of the OX40 agonist ivuxolimab. The receptors here all came from an adult with an advanced solid tumor such as melanoma, head and neck, liver or kidney cancer.

The chain joins TRBV6-1 to TRBJ2-7; TRBD1 matches 8 bases. The V and J ends lost 7 bases and 1 base, in that order; junction bases with no gene match: 9. The V gene's germline CDR1 is MNHNS and CDR2 SASEGT. The CDR3 covers 15 residues. The CDR3 sequence is CASTPDRVYSYEQYF. The DNA of the CDR3 is TGTGCCAGCACTCCGGACAGGGTATATTCCTACGAGCAGTACTTC.

This clone has just one count. The CDR3: CASGYDRVYGYTF. The CDR3 DNA follows: TGCGCCAGCGGGTATGACAGGGTCTATGGCTACACCTTC. The chain couples TRBV10-2 to TRBJ1-2, with 7 bases fitting TRBD1. V lost 8 bases and J lost 4; bases outside the gene matches: 7. Germline values: CDR1 WSHSY, CDR2 SAAADI. This CDR3 spans 13 amino acids.

The chain's CDR3 is CASSRTTSGANVLTF. CDR3 coding DNA: TGTGCCAGCAGCCGGACAACCTCTGGGGCCAACGTCCTGACTTTC. This sequence joins TRBV11-2 and TRBJ2-6; perhaps TRBD1 as D (5 bases). This CDR3 contains 15 residues. Germline V gene data show CDR1 as SGHAT and CDR2 as FQNNGV. V gave up 5 bases and J gave up 0 bases, with 8 bases separating them.

This clone was seen just once. The rearrangement uses TRBV11-2 and TRBJ1-4; 9 bases line up with TRBD1. CDR1 SGHAT and CDR2 FQNNGV come from the germline V gene. The CDR3 is 17 amino acids. V dropped 3 bases and J dropped 0; count of bases not matched to a gene: 5. CDR3 in DNA: TGTGCCAGCAGCTTTAGACAGGGGGGAGCAACTAATGAAAAACTGTTTTTT. Residues: CASSFRQGGATNEKLFF. Based on the CDR3 plus reference TRBV11-2 and TRBJ1-4, the full variable domain is EAGVAQSPRYKIIEKRQSVAFWCNPISGHATLYWYQQILGQGPKLLIQFQNNGVVDDSQLPKDRFSAERLKGVDSTLKIQPAKLEDSAVYLCASSFRQGGATNEKLFFGSGTQLSVL.

The CDR3 loop reads CASSRDLGQSDTQYF. CDR3 coding DNA: TGTGCCAGTAGTAGGGACCTGGGACAGTCGGATACGCAGTATTTT. The chain links TRBV19 to TRBJ2-3; TRBD1 matches 7 bases. CDR3 size: 15 residues. The germline CDR1 and CDR2 sequences are LNHDA and SQIVND (reference sequence). Germline trimming cut 4 bases from V and 6 bases from J; bases unmatched to any gene: 10.

V usage is TRBV7-2 and J usage is TRBJ2-1, with D unresolved. Trimming took off 4 bases at V and 0 bases at J, with 7 bases between the two ends. Germline CDR1 SGHTA, CDR2 FQGNSA. This CDR3 spans 14 amino acids. CDR3 nucleotides: TGTGCCAGCAGCTCTCGGAGCTCCTACAATGAGCAGTTCTTC. Protein: CASSSRSSYNEQFF.

The chain links TRBV5-1 to TRBJ1-2; maybe TRBD1 (6 bases). Germline V gives CDR1 SGHRS, CDR2 YFSETQ. This CDR3 has 12 residues. Deletions cut 6 bases from V and 4 bases from J, with 10 bases between. The CDR3 loop reads CASTSDSYGYTF. The CDR3 region has the DNA TGCGCCAGCACCTCGGACAGCTATGGCTACACCTTC. The complete variable domain, with remaining parts taken from reference TRBV5-1 and TRBJ1-2, reads KAGVTQTPRYLIKTRGQQVTLSCSPISGHRSVSWYQQTPGQGLQFLFEYFSETQRNKGNFPGRFSGRQFSNSRSEMNVSTLELGDSALYLCASTSDSYGYTFGSGTRLTVV.

V gene TRBV27 combines with J gene TRBJ1-3; D not certain. The CDR3 covers 15 residues. Trimming pared 0 bases from V and 3 bases from J, leaving 9 bases between. Germline V gene data show CDR1 as MNHEY and CDR2 as SMNVEV (reference sequence). CDR3 nucleotide sequence: TGTGCCAGCAGTTTATCAGGGCATGGTGGAAACACCATATATTTT. It codes for CASSLSGHGGNTIYF.

The CDR3 protein is CASSPFEDLETQYF. In nucleotides, the CDR3 is TGTGCCAGCTCACCATTCGAGGACCTAGAGACCCAGTACTTC. The genes are TRBV18 and TRBJ2-5; no clear D. Germline V gene data show CDR1 as KGHSH and CDR2 as LQKENI. V was shortened by 2 bases and J by 4 bases, with 11 bases between the two germline ends. The CDR3 length is 14 residues.

The count of this clone is one. V gene TRBV7-9 combines with J gene TRBJ2-7, with D unresolved. V lost 1 base and J 2 bases, leaving 9 bases between the germline ends. Germline-derived CDR1 and CDR2 are SEHNR and FQNEAQ (reference sequence). The length of the CDR3 is 14 residues. CDR3 DNA sequence: TGTGCCAGCAGCTTAGTTTCAGCAGCCTACGAGCAGTACTTC. Encoded protein: CASSLVSAAYEQYF.

The chain is built from TRBV10-3 and TRBJ2-4, with 7 bases aligning to TRBD2. V gave up 7 bases and J gave up 8 bases; unmatched junction bases: 8. Per germline, CDR1 ENHRY and CDR2 SYGVKD. The CDR3 runs to 13 residues. CDR3 in DNA: TGTGCCATCACTGCGGGAGTTGGGGACATTCAGTACTTC. Its protein product is CAITAGVGDIQYF.

The gene calls are TRBV28 and TRBJ2-7; 11 bases fit TRBD1. The CDR3 totals 15 residues. Trimming cost V 4 bases and J 2 bases; bases outside gene matches: 4. Germline CDR1 and CDR2: MDHEN and SYDVKM. The CDR3 DNA reads TGTGCCAGCAGTTCGGGACAGGGGGGAGCCTACGAGCAGTACTTC. Residues: CASSSGQGGAYEQYF.

This clone has just a few counts. The chain carries TRBV11-2 and TRBJ1-1, with a tentative D call TRBD1 (6 bases). Germline values: CDR1 SGHAT, CDR2 FQNNGV. The CDR3 consists of 13 residues. V was trimmed by 1 base and J by 4 bases, leaving 7 bases between them. In nucleotides, the CDR3 is TGTGCCAGCAGCTTAGGGGGGGCCACTGAAGCTTTCTTT. This codes for CASSLGGATEAFF.

This clone was observed a single time. The J gene is TRBJ2-3, the V gene TRBV6-1; 11 nucleotides agree with TRBD2. In germline, CDR1 is MNHNS, CDR2 SASEGT. V shed 8 bases, J shed 5 bases, and the junction held 6 bases outside the gene matches. The CDR3 runs to 14 residues. In nucleotides, the CDR3 is TGTGCCAGCGCAAACGGACTAGCGGGAGATACGCAGTATTTT. Translating it yields CASANGLAGDTQYF.

The chain employs TRBV19 and TRBJ1-2, with no clear D. In germline, CDR1 is LNHDA, CDR2 SQIVND (reference sequence). The ends were cut back, 2 bases at V and 2 bases at J, with 6 bases in the middle. This CDR3 is 13 amino acids long. This CDR3 reads CASSIKVNYGYTF. CDR3 bases: TGTGCCAGTAGTATAAAGGTGAACTATGGCTACACCTTC.

CDR3: CASSQRPLTETQYF. CDR3 coding DNA: TGTGCCAGCAGCCAACGCCCCCTAACGGAGACCCAGTACTTC. This chain uses TRBV4-2 with TRBJ2-5; D gene unclear. Germline V gene data show CDR1 as LGHNA and CDR2 as YNFKEQ. The CDR3 covers 14 residues. Trimming removed 2 bases at V and 5 bases at J, with 12 bases between.

The rearrangement uses TRBV9 and TRBJ1-3; maybe TRBD1 (5 bases). This CDR3 is built from 15 residues. Germline V gives CDR1 SGDLS, CDR2 YYNGEE. The V end lost 2 bases, the J end lost 1 base, and 10 bases lay between the germline ends. CDR3 sequence: CASSVAGASGNTIYF. CDR3 bases: TGTGCCAGCAGCGTGGCCGGGGCATCTGGAAACACCATATATTTT.

CDR3 sequence (DNA): TGTGCCAGCACCCTGGGAAGGGTGAACACTGAAGCTTTCTTT. Protein product: CASTLGRVNTEAFF. The V call is TRBV6-5, the J call TRBJ1-1; D remains unclear. The germline CDR1 and CDR2 sequences are MNHEY and SVGAGI. The CDR3 extends over 14 amino acids. Trimming removed 7 bases at V and 0 bases at J, with 12 bases between.

The chain has TRBV10-3 and TRBJ1-5, with 8 bases fitting TRBD1. V was clipped by 6 bases and J by 6 bases; unmatched bases: 4. There are 13 residues in the CDR3. Germline CDR1 reads ENHRY; CDR2 reads SYGVKD. The CDR3 is CAISDRGGQPQHF. CDR3 in DNA: TGTGCCATCAGCGACAGGGGAGGTCAGCCCCAGCATTTT.

This chain connects TRBV7-2 to TRBJ2-3, with D perhaps TRBD2 (6 bases). Germline CDR1 is SGHTA and CDR2 is FQGNSA. CDR3 size: 16 residues. Between the trimmed V and J ends, which lost 5 bases and 0 bases, there was a span of 15 bases. The CDR3 DNA sequence: TGTGCCAGCAGCCCCCCGTCGCGGGGAAGCACAGATACGCAGTATTTT. It encodes CASSPPSRGSTDTQYF.

The rearrangement links TRBV10-1 to TRBJ2-7, with D maybe TRBD2 (5 bases). V lost 0 bases, J lost 6 bases, and 15 bases lay in between. The germline V gene encodes CDR1 WNHNN and CDR2 SYGVQD (reference sequence). The CDR3 totals 15 residues. CDR3 DNA sequence: TGCGCCAGCAGTGAGTCAACCCCCGGGATAGGCGAGCAGTACTTC. It translates to CASSESTPGIGEQYF.

The chain combines TRBV6-5 with TRBJ2-1; D remains ambiguous. The length of the CDR3 is 15 residues. Deletions cut 6 bases from V and 4 bases from J, with 16 bases between. Germline V gene sequence: CDR1 MNHEY, CDR2 SVGAGI. The CDR3 spells CASSLAKALYNEQFF. CDR3 DNA: TGTGCCAGCAGCCTCGCCAAGGCCCTTTACAATGAGCAGTTCTTC.

CDR3 region: CASSQGQGAGGELFF. DNA for the CDR3: TGTGCCAGCAGCCAGGGACAGGGGGCCGGCGGGGAGCTGTTTTTT. The rearrangement uses TRBV11-2 and TRBJ2-2; 12 bases line up with TRBD1. Germline CDR1 is SGHAT and CDR2 is FQNNGV. The CDR3 extends over 15 amino acids. Unmatched junction bases numbered 5, after V lost 5 bases and J lost 7 bases.

This sequence joins TRBV30 and TRBJ1-1; D remains ambiguous. V lost 2 bases and J lost 1, with 8 bases in between. The germline V gene encodes CDR1 GTSNPN and CDR2 SVGIG (reference sequence). The CDR3 contains 13 residues. CDR3 coding DNA: TGTGCCTGGAGTTCCGTAGGGAACACTGAAGCTTTCTTT. Its protein product is CAWSSVGNTEAFF.

CDR3 DNA sequence: TGCGCCAGCAGCTTGGAGGGCAGGCAAGCGGGGGGGATGGGCGCAGATACGCAGTATTTT. Protein sequence: CASSLEGRQAGGMGADTQYF. V gene TRBV5-1 combines with J gene TRBJ2-3, with 10 positions matching TRBD2. V was pared by 0 bases and J by 4 bases, with 17 bases of the junction left unmatched. This CDR3 is 20 amino acids long. Per the germline V gene, CDR1 is SGHRS and CDR2 is YFSETQ.

The chain recombines TRBV6-9 with TRBJ1-2, with 8 bases lining up with TRBD1. V dropped 7 bases and J dropped 4; count of bases not matched to a gene: 8. Germline V gene data show CDR1 as MNHGY and CDR2 as SVAAGI. CDR3 length: 14 residues. CDR3 amino acids: CASKIDRGPYGYTF. The DNA of the CDR3 is TGTGCCAGCAAAATCGACAGGGGTCCCTATGGCTACACCTTC.

The chain carries TRBV6-1 and TRBJ2-3, with TRBD2 matching over 8 bases. V trimming: 0 bases; J trimming: 6 bases; junction bases outside the gene matches: 11. This CDR3 is built from 17 residues. The V gene's germline CDR1 is MNHNS and CDR2 SASEGT. The CDR3 sequence is CASSEAGGGRPRDTQYF. DNA for the CDR3: TGTGCCAGCAGTGAAGCCGGCGGGGGGAGACCAAGGGATACGCAGTATTTT.

The J gene is TRBJ2-2, the V gene TRBV18; 8 positions agree with TRBD1. The germline CDR1 and CDR2 sequences are KGHSH and LQKENI. This CDR3 comprises 16 residues. V dropped 2 bases and J dropped 1; count of bases not matched to a gene: 3. The CDR3 is CASSPLGTGNTGELFF. DNA of the CDR3: TGTGCCAGCTCACCATTAGGGACAGGGAACACCGGGGAGCTGTTTTTT. The full variable domain, its missing parts supplied by reference TRBV18 and TRBJ2-2, is NAGVMQNPRHLVRRRGQEARLRCSPMKGHSHVYWYRQLPEEGLKFMVYLQKENIIDESGMPKERFSAEFPKEGPSILRIQQVVRGDSAAYFCASSPLGTGNTGELFFGEGSRLTVL.

This clone was counted once. The J gene is TRBJ2-5, the V gene TRBV11-2; D unresolved. The CDR3 is 11 residues long. Germline V gene sequence: CDR1 SGHAT, CDR2 FQNNGV. The ends were cut back, 8 bases at V and 5 bases at J, with 9 bases in the middle. Here the CDR3 DNA reads TGTGCCAGCTCTTTTACTGAGACCCAGTACTTC. Its translation is CASSFTETQYF.

J is TRBJ1-4 and V is TRBV11-2; D unresolved. CDR3 length: 13 amino acids. V gave up 6 bases and J gave up 8 bases, with 13 bases separating them. CDR1 and CDR2 from the germline V gene are SGHAT and FQNNGV. CDR3 amino acids: CASSPGREEKLFF. The CDR3 DNA sequence: TGTGCCAGCAGTCCTGGGAGGGAGGAAAAACTGTTTTTT.

The V and J genes are TRBV5-6 and TRBJ1-1; D unclear. This CDR3 has 17 residues. Trimming pared 4 bases from V and 1 base from J, leaving 20 bases between. CDR1 SGHDT and CDR2 YYEEEE come from the germline V gene. CDR3 nucleotides: TGTGCCAGCAGCCCCAAGGCCCGACCGAGGCGGAACACTGAAGCTTTCTTT. It is translated as CASSPKARPRRNTEAFF.